Following are 23 T cell receptor beta chains from one sample sequenced in a study of T cells in localized non-small cell lung cancer. Here immunoSEQ multiplex PCR was the method, and the copy in TCRdb shows in-frame clones only, minus some. Among 40,000 to 55,000 clones, roughly 75% were seen once, and the ten largest hold approximately 4.8%. The sample in question was PBMCs, obtained before any cancer treatment. Receptors were obtained from a woman aged 35 to 75 with stage II lung adenocarcinoma.

In this sample, this clone turned up a few times. This chain uses TRBV18 with TRBJ1-1; no clear D gene. Trimming removed 3 bases from V and 2 bases from J, with 7 bases in between. CDR1 is KGHSH and CDR2 is LQKENI in the germline V gene. The CDR3 length is 13 residues. The CDR3 DNA sequence: TGTGCCAGCTCACCTGGGCTTAACACTGAAGCTTTCTTT. The encoded protein is CASSPGLNTEAFF.

The J gene is TRBJ1-2, the V gene TRBV5-1; weak D call: TRBD1 (6 bases). Germline CDR1 is SGHRS and CDR2 is YFSETQ. Between the trimmed V and J ends, which lost 0 bases and 7 bases, there was a span of 13 bases. This CDR3 comprises 14 residues. This CDR3 reads CASSLAPGAAGYTF. In DNA form, the CDR3 reads TGCGCCAGCAGCTTGGCCCCGGGGGCAGCTGGCTACACCTTC.

V gene TRBV28 combines with J gene TRBJ1-1; D perhaps matches TRBD1 (5 bases). Trimming pared 7 bases from V and 1 base from J, leaving 10 bases between. The CDR3 spans 13 residues. Germline values: CDR1 MDHEN, CDR2 SYDVKM. CDR3 in DNA: TGTGCCAGCACCGTGACAGAGAACACTGAAGCTTTCTTT. It codes for CASTVTENTEAFF.

V is TRBV5-6 and J is TRBJ1-1; no clear D gene. Germline V gene sequence: CDR1 SGHDT, CDR2 YYEEEE. Deletions cut 6 bases from V and 2 bases from J, with 14 bases between. The length of the CDR3 is 14 residues. In nucleotides, the CDR3 is TGTGCCAGCAAGTTGGGCCCCACTAACACTGAAGCTTTCTTT. It codes for CASKLGPTNTEAFF.

The chain is built from TRBV6-1 and TRBJ2-5; 9 bases match TRBD1. The CDR3 runs to 15 residues. Germline V gene sequence: CDR1 MNHNS, CDR2 SASEGT. The trim removed 7 bases at V and 5 bases at J, leaving 11 bases unmatched. The CDR3 DNA reads TGTGCCAGCAATCCCCCACAGGGGGCAGGGGAGACCCAGTACTTC. Encoded protein: CASNPPQGAGETQYF.

This clone was counted once. This chain joins TRBV18 and TRBJ1-2; no definite D call. The CDR3 consists of 13 residues. Germline V gene lookup returns CDR1 KGHSH and CDR2 LQKENI. V gave up 2 bases and J gave up 7 bases, with 11 bases separating them. CDR3 in amino acids: CASSPSQDGGYTF. The CDR3 coding sequence is TGTGCCAGCTCACCAAGTCAGGACGGTGGCTACACCTTC.

The chain employs TRBV6-5 and TRBJ2-3; D possibly corresponds to TRBD1 (5 bases). Germline-derived CDR1 and CDR2 are MNHEY and SVGAGI. V was pared by 5 bases and J by 4 bases, with 13 bases between. CDR3 length equals 14 residues. CDR3 nucleotide sequence: TGTGCCAGCAGTCCGACAGCATTGGCAGATACGCAGTATTTT. Amino acid sequence: CASSPTALADTQYF.

This sequence joins TRBV9 and TRBJ1-4; 9 bases are shared with TRBD1. V was pared by 4 bases and J by 8 bases, with 6 bases of the junction left unmatched. Germline lookup yields CDR1 SGDLS and CDR2 YYNGEE. CDR3 size: 14 residues. CDR3 nucleotide sequence: TGTGCCAGCAGCCAGACAGGGGGAGCCGAAAAACTGTTTTTT. The encoded protein is CASSQTGGAEKLFF.

The chain uses TRBV27 and TRBJ1-2; 12 nucleotides line up with TRBD1. The length of the CDR3 is 14 residues. Germline V gene sequence: CDR1 MNHEY, CDR2 SMNVEV (reference sequence). Germline trimming cut 6 bases from V and 7 bases from J; bases unmatched to any gene: 6. CDR3 DNA: TGTGCCAGCAGCCGGGACAGGGGGCTCCGTGGCTACACCTTC. It specifies CASSRDRGLRGYTF.

The chain links TRBV19 to TRBJ2-6; D uncertain. CDR3 length: 13 residues. The ends were cut back, 8 bases at V and 0 bases at J, with 5 bases in the middle. The germline V gene encodes CDR1 LNHDA and CDR2 SQIVND (reference sequence). Here the CDR3 reads CASRSSGANVLTF. The CDR3 bases are TGTGCCAGTCGCAGCTCTGGGGCCAACGTCCTGACTTTC.

This rearrangement joins TRBV28 to TRBJ2-1; 11 nucleotides agree with TRBD2. This CDR3 is 16 amino acids long. Germline-derived CDR1 and CDR2 are MDHEN and SYDVKM. Unmatched junction bases numbered 9, after V lost 6 bases and J lost 5 bases. This chain's CDR3 is CASSHLAGGRHNEQFF. CDR3 DNA sequence: TGTGCCAGCAGCCACTTAGCGGGGGGGAGACACAATGAGCAGTTCTTC.

The CDR3 DNA is TGTGCCAGCAGCTTAAGGCAGGTAGGGCGTGACGAGCAGTACTTC. Its protein product is CASSLRQVGRDEQYF. The gene calls are TRBV11-2 and TRBJ2-7, with D unresolved. The ends were cut back, 2 bases at V and 5 bases at J, with 16 bases in the middle. There are 15 residues in the CDR3. Germline V gene data show CDR1 as SGHAT and CDR2 as FQNNGV.

This chain links TRBV27 with TRBJ1-2; 9 bases fit TRBD1. Germline V lookup: CDR1 MNHEY, CDR2 SMNVEV (reference sequence). The CDR3 spans 13 residues. Trimming took 6 bases from V and 4 from J; bases not matched to a gene: 3. This CDR3 reads CASRPGQGYGYTF. DNA for the CDR3: TGTGCCAGCAGGCCGGGACAGGGCTATGGCTACACCTTC.

This chain links TRBV7-3 with TRBJ1-1; D gene uncertain. The V gene's germline CDR1 is SGHTA and CDR2 FQGTGA. This CDR3 has 13 residues. The V and J ends lost 2 bases and 1 base respectively, with 5 bases between them. The CDR3 coding sequence is TGTGCCAGCAGCTTACAGGCGAACACTGAAGCTTTCTTT. It translates to CASSLQANTEAFF.

CDR3 sequence: CASSSTDQPQHF. The CDR3 coding sequence is TGTGCCAGCAGCTCTACTGATCAGCCCCAGCATTTT. The chain has TRBV5-8 and TRBJ1-5; D is undetermined. Germline CDR1 is SGHTS and CDR2 is YDEGEE. The V end was cut by 3 bases, the J end by 5 bases, with 6 bases between. The CDR3 sequence is 12 residues long.

The chain has TRBV29-1 and TRBJ1-2; D not resolved. The germline gives CDR1 SQVTM, CDR2 ANQGSEA. This CDR3 region has 11 residues. Trimming shortened V by 4 bases and J by 8 bases, and 11 bases separated the two germline ends. The CDR3 protein is CSVVGRRGYTF. The CDR3 coding sequence is TGCAGCGTTGTGGGCAGGAGGGGCTACACCTTC.

This sequence joins TRBV6-6 and TRBJ1-5, with TRBD1 identical over 7 bases. This CDR3 comprises 13 residues. Per the germline V gene, CDR1 is MNHNY and CDR2 is SVGAGI (reference sequence). V shed 8 bases and J 3 bases; nucleotides not matched to a gene: 4. CDR3 DNA: TGTGCCAGCCGGGACAGCTACAATCAGCCCCAGCATTTT. It specifies CASRDSYNQPQHF.

J is TRBJ1-1 and V is TRBV13, with 7 bases aligning to TRBD1. V was pared by 7 bases and J by 1 base, with 6 bases of the junction left unmatched. The CDR3 runs 14 residues. Germline values: CDR1 PRHDT, CDR2 FYEKMQ (reference sequence). This CDR3 reads CASNLGDRNTEAFF. For the CDR3, the DNA is TGTGCCAGCAACCTTGGGGACAGGAACACTGAAGCTTTCTTT.

This sequence joins TRBV7-2 and TRBJ1-5; maybe TRBD1 (6 bases). CDR1 and CDR2 (germline): SGHTA, FQGNSA. The CDR3 runs 15 residues. Trimming took 6 bases from V and 1 from J, leaving 13 bases between them. The CDR3 DNA reads as TGTGCCAGCAGAGGGCCGGGGGGCAGCAATCAGCCCCAGCATTTT. Residues: CASRGPGGSNQPQHF.

The CDR3 reads CASSQENEQYF. As DNA, the CDR3 is TGTGCCAGCAGCCAGGAGAACGAGCAGTACTTC. V gene TRBV6-5 combines with J gene TRBJ2-7; D not certain. Germline V gene lookup returns CDR1 MNHEY and CDR2 SVGAGI. The CDR3 runs 11 residues. Trimming removed 6 bases at V and 5 bases at J, with 8 bases between.

The gene calls are TRBV2 and TRBJ2-3; 8 positions match TRBD2. The trim removed 3 bases at V and 4 bases at J, leaving 9 bases unmatched. In germline, CDR1 is SNHLY, CDR2 FYNNEI. This CDR3 comprises 16 residues. CDR3 bases: TGTGCCAGCAGTGATAATAGGGCGGGGGGTCCAGATACGCAGTATTTT. This codes for CASSDNRAGGPDTQYF.

V usage is TRBV7-2 and J usage is TRBJ2-6; TRBD2 aligns across 8 bases. Germline loops: CDR1 SGHTA, CDR2 FQGNSA. V was clipped by 5 bases and J by 2 bases; unmatched bases: 8. The CDR3 runs to 17 residues. The chain's CDR3 is CASSPGRGGAGANVLTF. The CDR3, as DNA: TGTGCCAGCAGCCCAGGACGGGGGGGCGCTGGGGCCAACGTCCTGACTTTC.

The chain employs TRBV5-6 and TRBJ2-6; TRBD1 matches at 8 bases. J gave up 0 bases and V 0 bases, and 8 bases lay outside the gene matches. CDR1 is SGHDT, CDR2 YYEEEE, per germline. CDR3 size: 19 residues. CDR3 sequence reads: CASSLGSGTGDSGANVLTF. The CDR3 coding sequence is TGTGCCAGCAGCTTGGGTTCCGGGACAGGTGACTCTGGGGCCAACGTCCTGACTTTC.